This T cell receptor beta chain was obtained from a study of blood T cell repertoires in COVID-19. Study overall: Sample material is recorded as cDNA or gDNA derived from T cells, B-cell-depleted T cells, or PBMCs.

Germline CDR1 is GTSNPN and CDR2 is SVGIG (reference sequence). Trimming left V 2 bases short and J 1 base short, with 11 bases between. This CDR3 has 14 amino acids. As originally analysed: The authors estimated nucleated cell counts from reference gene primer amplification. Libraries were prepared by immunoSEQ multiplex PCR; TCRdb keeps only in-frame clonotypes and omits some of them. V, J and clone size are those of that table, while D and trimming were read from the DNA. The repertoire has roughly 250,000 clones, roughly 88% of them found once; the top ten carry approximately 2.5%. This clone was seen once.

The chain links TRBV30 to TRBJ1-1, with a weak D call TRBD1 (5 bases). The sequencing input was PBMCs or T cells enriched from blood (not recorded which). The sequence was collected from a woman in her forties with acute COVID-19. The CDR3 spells CAWSWVGGNTEAFF. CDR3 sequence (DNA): TGTGCCTGGAGTTGGGTGGGGGGGAACACTGAAGCTTTCTTT.